This T cell receptor (beta chain) was retrieved from a study of cytomegalovirus exposure and HLA in healthy donors. The PCR contained 60 Vbeta and 13 Jbeta primers. Data came from immunoSEQ multiplex PCR; TCRdb stores just in-frame clones and leaves some out. The sample contains approximately 110,000 clones, around 80% of which appear only once. Germline CDR1 is GTSNPN and CDR2 is SVGIG (reference sequence). Trimming cost V 2 bases and J 5 bases; bases outside gene matches: 9. CDR3 size: 16 residues. The chain is built from TRBV30 and TRBJ2-2; 9 bases match TRBD2. This sequence originates from a man between 45 and 60 years old in good health and CMV-seronegative. Sequencing was carried out using PBMCs. CDR3 nucleotides: TGTGCCTGGAGTAGGACTAGCGCGACTGGGACCGGGGAGCTGTTTTTT. Protein product: CAWSRTSATGTGELFF.